These 8 T cell receptor beta chains were sequenced from one sample in a study of blood T cell repertoires in COVID-19 (dated by TCRdb to about 2020). The library came from the immunoSEQ multiplex PCR assay. TCRdb took this table from immuneACCESS and kept in-frame rearrangements with V and J called. Such tables lack part of the clones; where checked against another copy, unresolved V genes explain under half of the gap, and the rest is unexplained. This sample is represented by around 220,000 clones; 84% of them were singletons. Clones ranked in the top ten supply approximately 8% of the sample. Sequencing was carried out using peripheral blood. These receptors came from a woman older than 75 with COVID-19, enrolled during active disease.

J is TRBJ2-5 and V is TRBV5-1, with D possibly matching TRBD1 (6 bases). The V end lost 7 bases, the J end lost 5 bases, and 18 bases lay between the germline ends. CDR1 and CDR2 (germline): SGHRS, YFSETQ. CDR3 length: 14 residues. CDR3 coding DNA: TGCGCCAGCGCACAGGGTAACGGGGTGGAGACCCAGTACTTC. It encodes CASAQGNGVETQYF.

The rearrangement joins TRBV15 to TRBJ2-3; 7 bases match TRBD1. The CDR3 runs 13 residues. Germline V gene sequence: CDR1 LNHNV, CDR2 YYDKDF (reference sequence). The V and J ends lost 4 bases and 6 bases, in that order; junction bases with no gene match: 4. The CDR3, as DNA: TGTGCCACCAGCATCTCAGGGGGTGATACGCAGTATTTT. This translates into CATSISGGDTQYF.

The rearrangement joins TRBV6-1 to TRBJ1-4; D perhaps matches TRBD1 (6 bases). CDR3 length equals 14 residues. V was pared by 2 bases and J by 8 bases, with 12 bases between. Germline values: CDR1 MNHNS, CDR2 SASEGT. The CDR3 DNA sequence: TGTGCCAGCAGTGAAACCGACAGGACAGAAAAACTGTTTTTT. Protein sequence: CASSETDRTEKLFF.

The chain links TRBV6-1 to TRBJ2-7, with D maybe TRBD2 (6 bases). Germline loops: CDR1 MNHNS, CDR2 SASEGT. Trimming took off 0 bases at V and 4 bases at J, with 13 bases between the two ends. CDR3 size: 15 residues. Here the CDR3 reads CASSEAAGFSYEQYF. CDR3 DNA sequence: TGTGCCAGCAGTGAAGCTGCGGGGTTCTCTTACGAGCAGTACTTC.

The chain combines TRBV4-1 with TRBJ1-6; 9 bases line up with TRBD1. The germline V gene encodes CDR1 MGHRA and CDR2 YSYEKL. The CDR3 has 15 residues. The trim removed 1 base at V and 8 bases at J, leaving 3 bases unmatched. The CDR3 loop reads CASSQAGTGHSPLHF. CDR3 in DNA: TGCGCCAGCAGCCAAGCCGGGACAGGGCATTCACCCCTCCACTTT.

The rearrangement links TRBV7-9 to TRBJ1-1, with TRBD1 as a possible D gene (5 bases). The germline CDR1 and CDR2 sequences are SEHNR and FQNEAQ (reference sequence). The CDR3 contains 11 residues. With 8 bases removed from V and 7 bases from J, the gap between germline ends came to 11 bases. CDR3 DNA sequence: TGTGCCAGCTTGGGGAGGGGTGAAGCTTTCTTT. Encoded protein: CASLGRGEAFF.

This chain uses TRBV6-5 with TRBJ1-3, with D unclear. CDR1 is MNHEY and CDR2 is SVGAGI in the germline V gene. The CDR3 has 12 amino acids. V was shortened by 7 bases and J by 4 bases, with 8 bases between the two germline ends. The CDR3, as DNA: TGTGCCAGCACCTCGACAGGAAACACCATATATTTT. It is translated as CASTSTGNTIYF.

The V call is TRBV11-1, the J call TRBJ2-1, with 16 bases lining up with TRBD2. The CDR3 spans 14 residues. The V and J ends lost 5 bases and 10 bases, in that order; junction bases with no gene match: 2. Per the germline V gene, CDR1 is SGHAT and CDR2 is FQDESV (reference sequence). CDR3 nucleotide sequence: TGTGCCAGCAGCCCGGGACTAGCGGGAGGGGAGCAGTTCTTC. It yields the protein CASSPGLAGGEQFF.